A single T cell receptor (beta chain) is shown here with its context. The data belong to a study of blood T cell repertoires in COVID-19. Across the study: Samples of COVID-19 (acute and convalescent) were obtained from the United States, Italy and Spain. The analysed material was cDNA or gDNA that came from T cells, B-cell-depleted T cells, or PBMCs.

Authors' analysis steps: Amplification from reference gene primers served as the basis for estimated nucleated cell counts. The repertoire was sequenced with immunoSEQ multiplex PCR; TCRdb's copy has only in-frame clones and lacks some. V and J calls and clone size are given by that table; D and trimming were obtained from the DNA. The data hold 20,000 to 25,000 clones, with around 86% observed a single time. This receptor was taken from an older woman with active COVID-19. Source material: peripheral blood.

CDR3 in DNA: TGCAGCGTTGCAACAGGGGGCGCGGATCAGCCCCAGCATTTT. Translation: CSVATGGADQPQHF. The chain recombines TRBV29-1 with TRBJ1-5; 9 bases line up with TRBD1. V shed 4 bases, J shed 5 bases, and the junction held 6 bases outside the gene matches. Per the germline V gene, CDR1 is SQVTM and CDR2 is ANQGSEA. This CDR3 contains 14 residues.